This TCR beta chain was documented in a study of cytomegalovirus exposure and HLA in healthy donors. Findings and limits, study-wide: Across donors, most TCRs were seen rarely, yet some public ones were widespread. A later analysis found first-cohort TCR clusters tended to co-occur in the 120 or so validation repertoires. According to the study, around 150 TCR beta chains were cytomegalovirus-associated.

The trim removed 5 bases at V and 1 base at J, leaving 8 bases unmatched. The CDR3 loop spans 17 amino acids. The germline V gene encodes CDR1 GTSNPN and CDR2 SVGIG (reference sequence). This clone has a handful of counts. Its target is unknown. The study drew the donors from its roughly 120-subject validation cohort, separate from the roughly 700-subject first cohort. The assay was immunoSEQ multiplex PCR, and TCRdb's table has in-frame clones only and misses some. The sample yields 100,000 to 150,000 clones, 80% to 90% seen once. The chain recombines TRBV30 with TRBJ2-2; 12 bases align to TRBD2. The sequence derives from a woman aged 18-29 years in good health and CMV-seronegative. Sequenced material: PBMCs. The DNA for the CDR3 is TGTGCCTGGCAGTCCAGGACTAGCGGGGTGAACACCGGGGAGCTGTTTTTT. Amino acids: CAWQSRTSGVNTGELFF.